The rows below give T cell receptor beta chains drawn from one sample of a study of T-cell memory formation after mild COVID-19. TCRdb processed the 5' RACE reads anew with MiXCR; each CDR3 protein has one entry. This table holds 150,000 or so distinct CDR3 sequences, roughly 12% found once. The sample comprised PBMCs or a T cell subset sorted from them (not recorded which). Receptor source: a man aged 18 to 35 who had mild COVID-19 (a few samples of this study predate the infection). Cell type and time point are not known. The CDR3 runs from the conserved cysteine through the conserved F or W.

j_call,v_call,cdr3_aa
TRBJ2-5,TRBV13,CASSLYRRWETQYF
TRBJ2-5,TRBV7-3,CASSLPGTSGETQYF
TRBJ2-2,TRBV5-1,CASSLDTFYTGELFF
TRBJ1-1,TRBV5-1,CASSLLSGGRAFF
TRBJ2-1,TRBV6-4,CASSDRRGAYNEQFF
TRBJ1-1,TRBV4-1,CASSQGQSWYTEAFF
TRBJ2-5,TRBV7-6,CASSLNIQAGGETQYF
TRBJ2-7,TRBV9,CASSEWDRAYEQYF
TRBJ2-3,TRBV6-5,CASSYTEGTDTQYF
TRBJ2-5,TRBV12-3/TRBV12-4,CASSWIVGETQYF
TRBJ2-3,TRBV4-2,CASSPQERDYDTDTQYF
TRBJ1-3,TRBV3-1,CASSQTGNSGNTIYF
TRBJ2-5,TRBV7-6,CASSSPGGAATQYF
TRBJ1-1,TRBV12-3/TRBV12-4,CASSLTSWDTEAFF
TRBJ2-5,TRBV6-6,CASSYSQGVKETQYF
TRBJ1-1,TRBV4-2,CASSQASFEAFF
TRBJ1-2,TRBV6-5,CASSPAGAANYGYTF
TRBJ1-4,TRBV7-9,CASSLHARVGPKLFF
TRBJ2-1,TRBV12-3/TRBV12-4,CASSGLLRDNEQFF
TRBJ2-1,TRBV12-5,CASGRVPGLAMSQFF
TRBJ1-1,TRBV7-3,CASSLQQGVEAFF
TRBJ2-3,TRBV6-4,CASSDGERVTDTQYF
TRBJ2-3,TRBV7-2,CASSLGRGLEADTQYF
TRBJ2-5,TRBV9,CASSVGGRHQETQYF
TRBJ1-1,TRBV2,CASKNQDLEAFF
TRBJ2-1,TRBV2,CASSGGGSSYNEQFF
TRBJ1-1,TRBV5-1,CASSLELGGNAEAFF
TRBJ2-1,TRBV6-5,CASKFRDYNEQFF
TRBJ2-7,TRBV12-3/TRBV12-4,CASSRGISYEQYF
TRBJ2-1,TRBV15,CATSRGLAGGPNEQFF
TRBJ1-1,TRBV29-1,CSVEVQANTEAFF
TRBJ2-7,TRBV20-1,CSASLPGQGAYEQYF
TRBJ2-3,TRBV10-3,CAISESPAGLTDTQYF
TRBJ2-7,TRBV20-1,CSARPGPGAREQYF
TRBJ2-1,TRBV20-1,CSVAGWSRRDHEQFF
TRBJ2-7,TRBV3-1,CASSQDPGLEQYF
TRBJ2-1,TRBV5-1,CASSLGMKSNEQFF
TRBJ2-1,TRBV4-2,CASSQVLGGGAYEQFF
TRBJ1-2,TRBV5-1,CASSLEGYYGYTF
TRBJ2-1,TRBV14,CASSQDRGVSYNEQFF
TRBJ1-2,TRBV6-2/TRBV6-3,CASRPMDRLYGYTF
TRBJ2-1,TRBV12-3/TRBV12-4,CASSLSERDEQFF
TRBJ2-3,TRBV6-5,CASSYSDRGDTQYF
TRBJ2-5,TRBV5-1,CASSLVAGGGETQYF
TRBJ1-2,TRBV2,CASRRSGGSYGYTF
TRBJ2-6,TRBV4-1,CASAPDRGFAGANVLTF
TRBJ2-2,TRBV3-1,CASSHSGTSGTGELFF
TRBJ2-5,TRBV6-5,CASSYPGQGRETQYF
TRBJ1-2,TRBV11-2,CASSLGPGDRNYGYTF
TRBJ1-6,TRBV7-9,CASSYWGRGRNSPLHF
TRBJ1-5,TRBV6-6,CASSLQDSNQPQHF
TRBJ2-5,TRBV7-2,CASSLSQKETQYF